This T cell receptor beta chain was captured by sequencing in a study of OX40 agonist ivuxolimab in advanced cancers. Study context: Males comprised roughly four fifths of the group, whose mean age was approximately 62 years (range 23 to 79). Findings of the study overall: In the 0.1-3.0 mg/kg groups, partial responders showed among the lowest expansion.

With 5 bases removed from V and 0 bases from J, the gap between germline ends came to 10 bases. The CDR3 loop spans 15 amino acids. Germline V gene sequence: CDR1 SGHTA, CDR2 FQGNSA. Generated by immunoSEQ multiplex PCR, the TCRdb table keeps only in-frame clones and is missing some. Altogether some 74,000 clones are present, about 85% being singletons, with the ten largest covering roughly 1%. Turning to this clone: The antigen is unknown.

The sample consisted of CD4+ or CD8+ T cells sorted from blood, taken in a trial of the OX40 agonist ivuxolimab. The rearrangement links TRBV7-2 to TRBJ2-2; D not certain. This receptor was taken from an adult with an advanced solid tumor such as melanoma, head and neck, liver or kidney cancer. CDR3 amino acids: CASSGWSANTGELFF. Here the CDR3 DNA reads TGTGCCAGCAGCGGATGGTCAGCGAACACCGGGGAGCTGTTTTTT.